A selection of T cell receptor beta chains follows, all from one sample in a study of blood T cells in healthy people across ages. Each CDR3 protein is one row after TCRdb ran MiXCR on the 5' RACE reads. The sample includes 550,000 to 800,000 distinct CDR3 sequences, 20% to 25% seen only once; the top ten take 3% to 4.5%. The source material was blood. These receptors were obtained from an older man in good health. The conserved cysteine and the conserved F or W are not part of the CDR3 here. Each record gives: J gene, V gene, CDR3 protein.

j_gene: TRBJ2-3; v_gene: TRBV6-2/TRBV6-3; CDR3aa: ASSLGTSLADTQY
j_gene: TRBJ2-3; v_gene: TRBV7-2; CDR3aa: ASSLGGLNTDTQY
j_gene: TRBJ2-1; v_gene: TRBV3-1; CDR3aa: ASSQNSGTKRYNEQF
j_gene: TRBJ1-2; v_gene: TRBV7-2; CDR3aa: ASSLRQREGYT
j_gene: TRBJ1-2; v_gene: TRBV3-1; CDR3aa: ASSRDSYGYT
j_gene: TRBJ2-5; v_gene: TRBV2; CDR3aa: ASTRAQEAQY
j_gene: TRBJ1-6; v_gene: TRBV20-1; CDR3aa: SAPTGGENNSPLH
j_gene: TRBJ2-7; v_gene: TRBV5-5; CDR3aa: ASSGATGGGTYEQY
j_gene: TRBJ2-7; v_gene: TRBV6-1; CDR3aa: AGRDSGYEQY
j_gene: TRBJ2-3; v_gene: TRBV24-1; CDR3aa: ATSEQWTDTQY
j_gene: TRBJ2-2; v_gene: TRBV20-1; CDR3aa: SASALITGELF